The T cell receptor beta chain described here comes from a study of cytomegalovirus exposure and HLA in healthy donors. The CDR3 is made up of 15 amino acids. The germline CDR1 and CDR2 sequences are SEHNR and FQNEAQ (reference sequence). The V gene end was trimmed by 1 base and the J gene end by 2 bases; junction bases not matched to a gene: 4. With 60 Vbeta and 13 Jbeta primers, the PCR was carried out. Only in-frame clones appear in the TCRdb table, and some are missing; sequencing was by immunoSEQ multiplex PCR. The sample contains some 75,000 clones, over 70% of which appear only once. Sequencing was performed on PBMCs. The chain uses TRBV7-9 and TRBJ1-1; TRBD1 aligns across 7 bases. This receptor was identified in a man aged 18-30 years in good health and CMV-seropositive. The DNA of the CDR3 is TGTGCCAGCAGCTTAGTATGGGACAGAAACACTGAAGCTTTCTTT. This codes for CASSLVWDRNTEAFF.